The following is a TCR beta chain sequence with its context. Its antigen is undetermined. The data derive from a study of vaccination effects on CD4 cells after COVID-19. Antigen-specific CD4+ T cells expanded by the ViraFEST assay with viral peptide pools were then sequenced. The culture ran for 10 days, and then CD4+ T cells were isolated. The person acquired a PCR-confirmed SARS-CoV-2 infection between March and December 2020. Each culture had half its medium swapped for IL-2 medium on days 3 and 7. The CDR3 extends over 16 amino acids. J gave up 2 bases and V 4 bases, and 8 bases lay outside the gene matches. Looked up from germline, CDR1 is LNHDA and CDR2 is SQIVND (reference sequence). The method was immunoSEQ multiplex PCR; TCRdb's version includes in-frame clones alone and lacks a portion of them. The table records fewer than 40,000 clones, approximately 72% of them present only once.

This receptor was obtained from a human donor who had a prior SARS-CoV-2 infection. This material consisted of CD4+ T cells from PBMCs cultured with a peptide pool, taken before COVID-19 vaccination. The chain employs TRBV19 and TRBJ2-1; 7 bases fit TRBD1. CDR3 region: CASSTRDRWPYNEQFF. CDR3 sequence (DNA): TGTGCCAGTAGTACCCGGGACAGATGGCCCTACAATGAGCAGTTCTTC. Full variable domain (missing parts from reference TRBV19 and TRBJ2-1): DGGITQSPKYLFRKEGQNVTLSCEQNLNHDAMYWYRQDPGQGLRLIYYSQIVNDFQKGDIAEGYSVSREKKESFPLTVTSAQKNPTAFYLCASSTRDRWPYNEQFFGPGTRLTVL.